These T cell receptor beta chains were read from a single sample in a study of cytomegalovirus exposure and HLA in healthy donors. Repertoires were generated with immunoSEQ multiplex PCR, while TCRdb's copy carries only in-frame clones and drops some. This table has hundreds of thousands of clones, about nine tenths appearing once. The sample taken for sequencing was PBMCs. All receptors derive from a woman aged 18 to 35 in good health and CMV-seronegative. Both conserved end residues are part of each CDR3. A D gene is named only where the DNA matches it firmly. Size is omitted from some rows. Given values are once, few, many or a class for expanded clones.

V,D,J,size,CDR3,DNA
TRBV28,TRBD1,TRBJ1-4,.,CASSLIIGQGVGEKLFF,TGTGCCAGCAGTTTGATCATTGGACAGGGAGTGGGTGAAAAACTGTTTTTT
TRBV7-9,TRBD2,TRBJ2-7,.,CASSLEGTRYEQYF,TGTGCCAGCAGCTTAGAGGGGACTAGGTACGAGCAGTACTTC
TRBV28,TRBD2,TRBJ2-1,.,CASSLTPASGALYNEQFF,TGTGCCAGCAGCCTTACTCCCGCTAGCGGGGCCTTATACAATGAGCAGTTCTTC
TRBV2,TRBD2,TRBJ2-1,.,CASRLGLAGGNEQFF,TGTGCCAGCAGATTGGGACTAGCGGGAGGTAATGAGCAGTTCTTC
TRBV19,TRBD2,TRBJ2-1,.,CASSARDYSHEQFF,TGTGCCAGTAGTGCCCGGGACTACTCGCATGAGCAGTTCTTC
TRBV6-5,.,TRBJ1-5,few,CASSYGGNQPQHF,TGTGCCAGCAGTTATGGGGGGAACCAGCCCCAGCATTTT
TRBV5-6,.,TRBJ2-1,.,CASSLVGSAQEQFF,TGTGCCAGCAGCTTGGTCGGCAGCGCTCAAGAGCAGTTCTTC
TRBV27,.,TRBJ1-5,.,CASSFGGYQPQHF,TGTGCCAGCAGTTTCGGGGGTTATCAGCCCCAGCATTTT
TRBV18,TRBD1,TRBJ2-3,.,CASSHLDRATDTQYF,TGTGCCAGCTCACATTTGGACAGGGCCACAGATACGCAGTATTTT
TRBV28,TRBD1,TRBJ2-7,.,CASSLPSRRTGVRGKELYEQYF,TGTGCCAGCAGTCTACCCTCGAGGCGGACAGGGGTCCGAGGAAAAGAACTTTACGAGCAGTACTTC
TRBV7-9,TRBD2,TRBJ2-5,.,CASSFSSGRHKETQYF,TGTGCCAGCAGCTTTAGTAGCGGGAGGCACAAAGAGACCCAGTACTTC
TRBV10-3,TRBD1,TRBJ2-7,.,CAIRTGFDEQYF,TGTGCCATCAGGACAGGGTTCGACGAGCAGTACTTC
TRBV27,.,TRBJ2-2,.,CASSLFILQGRGGELFF,TGTGCCAGCAGTTTATTCATCTTGCAGGGCAGAGGCGGGGAGCTGTTTTTT
TRBV5-6,.,TRBJ1-1,.,CASSLGRGAITEAFF,TGTGCCAGCAGCTTGGGGCGGGGGGCGATAACTGAAGCTTTCTTT
TRBV4-1,.,TRBJ1-2,.,CASSQDAEPGLLYGYTF,TGCGCCAGCAGCCAAGACGCGGAGCCAGGGCTACTCTATGGCTACACCTTC
TRBV28,.,TRBJ1-5,.,CASSSYRLNQPQHF,TGTGCCAGCAGCTCTTACCGACTAAATCAGCCCCAGCATTTT
TRBV27,TRBD2,TRBJ2-1,.,CASRRYGGVLFF,TGTGCCAGCAGGAGGTACGGGGGGGTTTTGTTCTTC
TRBV30,.,TRBJ1-5,few,CAWNLGNQPQHF,TGTGCCTGGAACCTAGGCAATCAGCCCCAGCATTTT
TRBV27,TRBD2,TRBJ2-1,once,CASSLYSGDYNEQFF,TGTGCCAGCAGTCTCTATAGCGGGGATTACAATGAGCAGTTCTTC
TRBV14,TRBD2,TRBJ2-5,.,CASSQGGLGETQYF,TGTGCCAGCAGCCAAGGGGGACTAGGGGAGACCCAGTACTTC
TRBV11-2,.,TRBJ2-7,once,CASSLSAGVFRYEQYF,TGTGCCAGCAGCCTAAGCGCAGGGGTATTCCGCTACGAGCAGTACTTC
TRBV10-3,.,TRBJ2-1,.,CAISESSREGGTYNEQFF,TGTGCCATCAGTGAGTCCTCCAGGGAAGGAGGGACTTACAATGAGCAGTTCTTC
TRBV29-1,TRBD1,TRBJ2-7,.,CSVGPGQVYEQYF,TGCAGCGTTGGCCCAGGACAGGTCTACGAGCAGTACTTC
TRBV7-9,.,TRBJ2-3,.,CASSFGDTTDTQYF,TGTGCCAGCAGCTTTGGGGACACCACAGATACGCAGTATTTT
TRBV2,.,TRBJ2-5,.,CASSEENTREETQYF,TGTGCCAGCAGTGAGGAGAACACACGAGAAGAGACCCAGTACTTC
TRBV5-4,TRBD2,TRBJ2-5,.,CASSPLLAEETQYF,TGTGCCAGCAGCCCATTACTAGCGGAAGAGACCCAGTACTTC
TRBV5-1,.,TRBJ1-6,once,CASSPGDKGLRNSPLHF,TGCGCCAGCAGCCCAGGGGACAAGGGCCTTCGAAATTCACCCCTCCACTTT
TRBV4-2,.,TRBJ2-3,.,CASSQRTGPPTDTQYF,TGTGCCAGCAGCCAGCGAACCGGTCCCCCCACAGATACGCAGTATTTT
TRBV2,.,TRBJ1-2,.,CASNQGGLYYGYTF,TGTGCCAGCAACCAGGGTGGCTTGTACTATGGCTACACCTTC
TRBV6-5,.,TRBJ2-5,.,CASSYSRTGREIQYF,TGTGCCAGCAGTTACTCCCGGACAGGGAGGGAGATCCAGTACTTC
TRBV28,TRBD2,TRBJ2-1,.,CASSLLGLASGEQFF,TGTGCCAGCAGTTTACTCGGACTAGCTTCGGGTGAGCAGTTCTTC
TRBV28,.,TRBJ2-5,.,CASSLGETQYF,TGTGCCAGCAGCCTCGGGGAGACCCAGTACTTC
TRBV2,TRBD1,TRBJ1-5,.,CASRLDRYSNQPQHF,TGTGCCAGCAGGTTGGACAGGTATAGCAATCAGCCCCAGCATTTT
TRBV20-1,.,TRBJ2-7,.,CSAPYYGEQYF,TGCAGTGCCCCCTATTACGGCGAGCAGTACTTC
TRBV29-1,TRBD1,TRBJ1-2,few,CSVRRDRDYGYTF,TGCAGCGTCCGCCGGGACAGGGACTATGGCTACACCTTC
TRBV2,.,TRBJ2-3,.,CASSPWRANTDTQYF,TGTGCCAGCTCCCCTTGGAGAGCCAACACAGATACGCAGTATTTT
TRBV15,.,TRBJ1-1,.,CATSHPNTEAFF,TGTGCCACCTCCCATCCGAACACTGAAGCTTTCTTT
TRBV5-1,.,TRBJ1-4,.,CASQENQNEKLFF,TGCGCCAGCCAAGAAAATCAGAATGAAAAACTGTTTTTT
TRBV27,.,TRBJ1-2,few,CASSPTGYYGYTF,TGTGCCAGCAGTCCAACCGGTTACTATGGCTACACCTTC
TRBV2,.,TRBJ2-7,.,CASSEGPWSGTYEQYF,TGTGCCAGCAGTGAAGGCCCCTGGTCAGGGACCTACGAGCAGTACTTC
TRBV18,.,TRBJ2-7,few,CASSPAGGTYEQYF,TGTGCCAGCTCACCGGCTGGGGGGACCTACGAGCAGTACTTC
TRBV13,.,TRBJ2-5,.,CASSLAYREGETQYF,TGTGCCAGCAGCTTAGCTTACAGGGAGGGAGAGACCCAGTACTTC
TRBV28,.,TRBJ1-5,.,CASSLGQAPYSNQPQHF,TGTGCCAGCAGTTTAGGTCAGGCGCCTTATAGCAATCAGCCCCAGCATTTT
TRBV30,.,TRBJ2-7,.,CAWSWGGAEQYF,TGTGCCTGGAGCTGGGGCGGCGCCGAGCAGTACTTC
TRBV7-9,TRBD1,TRBJ1-2,.,CASRQTGVDYGYTF,TGTGCCAGCAGACAGACAGGGGTGGACTATGGCTACACCTTC
TRBV6-1,.,TRBJ2-2,.,CASSGQLTANTGELFF,TGTGCCAGCAGTGGACAATTAACAGCGAACACCGGGGAGCTGTTTTTT
TRBV5-4,TRBD2,TRBJ2-3,.,CASSYGTSGSKDTQYF,TGTGCCAGCAGCTACGGGACTAGCGGGAGTAAAGATACGCAGTATTTT